The 22 T cell receptor beta chains presented below share a single source sample, sequenced in a study of blood T cell repertoires in COVID-19 (dated by TCRdb to about 2020). Receptor libraries were prepared by the immunoSEQ multiplex PCR assay. This immuneACCESS table, as held by TCRdb, lists in-frame sequences with V and J called but not all clones. Of the missing ones, under half trace to an unresolved V gene in checked studies; the others have no known cause. The sample table records about 280,000 clones; less than 90% of these occur just once. Approximately 12% of the sample rests with the top ten. The sequencing sample was made of peripheral blood. These receptors came from a human donor in a cohort sampled during active COVID-19.

The chain uses TRBV12-3 or TRBV12-4 and TRBJ2-7, with 7 positions matching TRBD1. The CDR3 covers 13 residues. V lost 3 bases and J lost 6; bases outside the gene matches: 5. CDR3 bases: TGTGCCAGCAGTTTCGGGCAGGGGGTCGAGCAGTACTTC. It is translated as CASSFGQGVEQYF.

This clone was counted a single time. The CDR3 region is CASSFWQGATNTGELFF. DNA for the CDR3: TGTGCCAGCAGTTTCTGGCAGGGGGCGACCAACACCGGGGAGCTGTTTTTT. This sequence joins TRBV27 and TRBJ2-2; 8 bases are a match to TRBD1. Germline lookup yields CDR1 MNHEY and CDR2 SMNVEV (reference sequence). The trim removed 3 bases at V and 2 bases at J, leaving 8 bases unmatched. The CDR3 is made up of 17 amino acids.

The chain uses TRBV6-5 and TRBJ2-7; 7 bases fit TRBD2. Looked up from germline, CDR1 is MNHEY and CDR2 is SVGAGI. The CDR3 runs to 15 residues. V dropped 8 bases and J dropped 2; count of bases not matched to a gene: 12. The CDR3 DNA reads TGTGCCAGCCGCCCCCTAGCGGAGCCCCCCTACGAGCAGTACTTC. Protein sequence: CASRPLAEPPYEQYF.

The chain uses TRBV5-1 and TRBJ1-1, with TRBD1 matching 8 bases. After removal of 6 bases from V and 1 base from J, the junction contained 11 bases not matched to a gene. In germline, CDR1 is SGHRS, CDR2 YFSETQ. The CDR3 runs to 16 residues. CDR3 sequence (DNA): TGCGCCAGCAAACTCGGACAGGGCGCCACGAACACTGAAGCTTTCTTT. Amino acids: CASKLGQGATNTEAFF.

The chain links TRBV7-9 to TRBJ2-5; tentative D call: TRBD2 (5 bases). V lost 1 base and J 0 bases, leaving 9 bases between the germline ends. The CDR3 has 15 amino acids. Germline loops: CDR1 SEHNR, CDR2 FQNEAQ (reference sequence). CDR3 residues: CASSLGGSYQETQYF. CDR3 DNA: TGTGCCAGCAGCTTAGGCGGGTCCTACCAAGAGACCCAGTACTTC.

At least ten counts were recorded for this clone. J is TRBJ2-3 and V is TRBV7-9; 12 bases line up with TRBD2. This CDR3 is built from 16 residues. Trimming cost V 5 bases and J 4 bases; bases outside gene matches: 7. Looked up from germline, CDR1 is SEHNR and CDR2 is FQNEAQ (reference sequence). The DNA of the CDR3 is TGTGCCAGCAGCCTGACTAGCGGGAGAGTATCAGATACGCAGTATTTT. It yields the protein CASSLTSGRVSDTQYF.

This chain joins TRBV28 and TRBJ1-2; TRBD1 aligns across 7 bases. The V gene end was trimmed by 6 bases and the J gene end by 2 bases; junction bases not matched to a gene: 9. This CDR3 contains 15 residues. Germline V gives CDR1 MDHEN, CDR2 SYDVKM. The CDR3 DNA sequence: TGTGCCAGCAGCCCAACAGGGGTCCTAAACTATGGCTACACCTTC. It specifies CASSPTGVLNYGYTF.

The chain uses TRBV9 and TRBJ2-7; 10 nucleotides match TRBD1. The CDR3 consists of 14 residues. The germline CDR1 and CDR2 sequences are SGDLS and YYNGEE. Losses at the gene ends were 7 bases for V and 3 bases for J; bases not matched to a gene: 7. The CDR3 sequence is CASGVDRGNYEQYF. The CDR3 nucleotides are TGTGCCAGCGGAGTGGACAGGGGGAACTACGAGCAGTACTTC.

V gene TRBV12-5 combines with J gene TRBJ1-2; 8 bases line up with TRBD1. V shed 4 bases, J shed 8 bases, and the junction held 6 bases outside the gene matches. The germline CDR1 and CDR2 sequences are LGHNT and FRNRAP. This CDR3 region has 13 residues. The CDR3 DNA reads as TGTGCTAGTGGTTCTCCAGGGGGCCACGGCTACACCTTC. Amino acids: CASGSPGGHGYTF.

This rearrangement joins TRBV19 to TRBJ1-2; 11 nucleotides match TRBD1. Germline V lookup: CDR1 LNHDA, CDR2 SQIVND (reference sequence). The CDR3 is 17 residues long. The V gene end was trimmed by 5 bases and the J gene end by 2 bases; junction bases not matched to a gene: 10. CDR3 loop: CASSAFGTGGVNYGYTF. DNA for the CDR3: TGTGCCAGTAGTGCGTTCGGGACAGGGGGTGTCAACTATGGCTACACCTTC.

V usage is TRBV20-1 and J usage is TRBJ1-2; D gene unclear. Germline values: CDR1 DFQATT, CDR2 SNEGSKA (reference sequence). This CDR3 comprises 10 residues. The CDR3 nucleotides are TGCAGCTCAACTGGTCCTGGCTACACCTTC. It is translated as CSSTGPGYTF.

To note about this clone: The sample holds other DNA sequences that translate to the same CDR3. The chain combines TRBV18 with TRBJ2-1; TRBD2 aligns across 7 bases. The germline gives CDR1 KGHSH, CDR2 LQKENI. This CDR3 contains 15 residues. V dropped 2 bases and J dropped 3; count of bases not matched to a gene: 4. The chain's CDR3 is CASSPGTGGYNEQFF. CDR3 DNA: TGTGCCAGCTCACCAGGGACGGGGGGCTACAATGAGCAGTTCTTC.

CDR3 nucleotides: TGTGCCAGCTCACCAGGCGGCAGTCGGAACACTGAAGCTTTCTTT. This translates into CASSPGGSRNTEAFF. The chain has TRBV18 and TRBJ1-1; no firm D call. V was clipped by 2 bases and J by 1 base, with 11 bases between them. There are 15 residues in the CDR3. The germline gives CDR1 KGHSH, CDR2 LQKENI.

The chain recombines TRBV18 with TRBJ2-3; D ambiguous. Trimming shortened V by 5 bases and J by 0 bases, and 12 bases separated the two germline ends. The CDR3 runs to 15 residues. CDR1 and CDR2 (germline): KGHSH, LQKENI. The CDR3 DNA is TGTGCCAGCTCAAACAGACAAACTAGCACAGATACGCAGTATTTT. Its translation is CASSNRQTSTDTQYF. The whole variable domain, filled in from reference TRBV18 and TRBJ2-3, reads NAGVMQNPRHLVRRRGQEARLRCSPMKGHSHVYWYRQLPEEGLKFMVYLQKENIIDESGMPKERFSAEFPKEGPSILRIQQVVRGDSAAYFCASSNRQTSTDTQYFGPGTRLTVL.

The chain combines TRBV30 with TRBJ2-6; 7 nucleotides match TRBD1. The CDR3 is 17 amino acids. V was clipped by 4 bases and J by 2 bases; unmatched bases: 11. The germline CDR1 and CDR2 sequences are GTSNPN and SVGIG (reference sequence). CDR3 nucleotides: TGTGCCTGGAACAATTACGAGGGGGCTGCTGGGGCCAACGTCCTGACTTTC. Translating gives CAWNNYEGAAGANVLTF.

V usage is TRBV9 and J usage is TRBJ2-4; no clear D. Trimming removed 0 bases at V and 6 bases at J, with 4 bases between. This CDR3 is 12 amino acids long. Germline CDR1 is SGDLS and CDR2 is YYNGEE. The DNA of the CDR3 is TGTGCCAGCAGCGTAGACGGAAACATTCAGTACTTC. Amino acids: CASSVDGNIQYF.

The chain combines TRBV28 with TRBJ1-5, with TRBD1 matching 7 bases. The germline V gene encodes CDR1 MDHEN and CDR2 SYDVKM. J was trimmed by 7 bases and V by 5 bases; bases with no gene match: 8. This CDR3 spans 14 amino acids. In DNA, the CDR3 is TGTGCCAGCAGTCCCGGGACAGTGAGACAGCCCCAGCATTTT. It encodes CASSPGTVRQPQHF.

The V gene is TRBV6-2 or TRBV6-3, the J gene TRBJ1-2; TRBD1 matches 7 bases. The V segment lost 2 bases and the J segment 0 bases; nucleotides outside the gene matches: 3. Germline lookup yields CDR1 MNHEY and CDR2 SVGEGT. The CDR3 sequence is 15 residues long. The CDR3 DNA reads as TGTGCCAGCAGTTACGGACAGGTAGCTAACTATGGCTACACCTTC. Protein: CASSYGQVANYGYTF.

J is TRBJ2-7 and V is TRBV15; possible D gene TRBD1, 6 bases. This CDR3 comprises 13 residues. From germline, CDR1 is LNHNV and CDR2 YYDKDF (reference sequence). V was cut by 5 bases and J by 7 bases, with 15 bases left in between. CDR3 in DNA: TGTGCCACCAGCTCCCAACTCGACAGGGAGCAGTACTTC. It is translated as CATSSQLDREQYF.

V usage is TRBV11-3 and J usage is TRBJ2-3; 8 positions match TRBD2. There are 16 residues in the CDR3. CDR1 SGHNT and CDR2 YENEEA come from the germline V gene. J gave up 3 bases and V 2 bases, and 7 bases lay outside the gene matches. CDR3 bases: TGTGCCAGCAGCTTATCGGGCGGGGGGCTGACAGATACGCAGTATTTT. This sequence encodes CASSLSGGGLTDTQYF.

The CDR3 sequence is CASSFLGTGFSGANVLTF. The CDR3 DNA sequence: TGTGCCAGCAGCTTTCTCGGGACAGGATTCTCTGGGGCCAACGTCCTGACTTTC. This sequence joins TRBV7-2 and TRBJ2-6; 8 bases align to TRBD1. The CDR3 is 18 amino acids. The V gene end was trimmed by 3 bases and the J gene end by 0 bases; junction bases not matched to a gene: 7. Germline assignment: CDR1 SGHTA and CDR2 FQGNSA.

The rearrangement joins TRBV18 to TRBJ2-7; a weak D match, TRBD1 (6 bases). V lost 4 bases and J lost 5, with 9 bases in between. Germline-derived CDR1 and CDR2 are KGHSH and LQKENI. The CDR3 contains 12 residues. CDR3 nucleotides: TGTGCCAGCTCACTACAGGGTCACGAGCAGTACTTC. Translation gives CASSLQGHEQYF.